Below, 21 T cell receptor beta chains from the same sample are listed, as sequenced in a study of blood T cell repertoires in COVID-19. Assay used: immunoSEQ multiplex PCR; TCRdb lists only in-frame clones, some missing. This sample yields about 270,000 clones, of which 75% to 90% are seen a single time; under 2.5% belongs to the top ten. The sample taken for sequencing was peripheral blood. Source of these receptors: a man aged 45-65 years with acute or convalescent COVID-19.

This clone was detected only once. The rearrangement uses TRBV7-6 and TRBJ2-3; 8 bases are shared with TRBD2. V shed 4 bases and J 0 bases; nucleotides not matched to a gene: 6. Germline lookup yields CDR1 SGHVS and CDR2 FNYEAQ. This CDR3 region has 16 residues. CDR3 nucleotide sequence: TGTGCCAGCAGCTCCGGTAGCGGGGTGAGCACAGATACGCAGTATTTT. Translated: CASSSGSGVSTDTQYF.

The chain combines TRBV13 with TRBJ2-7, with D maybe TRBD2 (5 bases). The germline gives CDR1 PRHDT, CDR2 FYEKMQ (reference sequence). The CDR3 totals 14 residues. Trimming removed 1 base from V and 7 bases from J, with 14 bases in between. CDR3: CASSLARPPGEQYF. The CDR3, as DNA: TGTGCCAGCAGCTTAGCCCGACCCCCGGGGGAGCAGTACTTC.

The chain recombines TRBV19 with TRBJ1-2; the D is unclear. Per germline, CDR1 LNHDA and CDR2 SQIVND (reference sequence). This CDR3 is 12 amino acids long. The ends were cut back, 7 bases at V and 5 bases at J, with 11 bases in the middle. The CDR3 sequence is CASIGGPYGYTF. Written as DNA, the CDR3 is TGTGCCAGTATTGGAGGGCCGTATGGCTACACCTTC. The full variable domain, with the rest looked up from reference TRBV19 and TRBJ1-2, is DGGITQSPKYLFRKEGQNVTLSCEQNLNHDAMYWYRQDPGQGLRLIYYSQIVNDFQKGDIAEGYSVSREKKESFPLTVTSAQKNPTAFYLCASIGGPYGYTFGSGTRLTVV.

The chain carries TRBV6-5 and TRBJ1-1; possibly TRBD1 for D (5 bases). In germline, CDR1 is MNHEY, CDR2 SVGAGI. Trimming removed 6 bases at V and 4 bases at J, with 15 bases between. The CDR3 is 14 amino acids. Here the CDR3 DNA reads TGTGCCAGCAGGACTTGGGGCCCGGGCACTGAAGCTTTCTTT. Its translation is CASRTWGPGTEAFF.

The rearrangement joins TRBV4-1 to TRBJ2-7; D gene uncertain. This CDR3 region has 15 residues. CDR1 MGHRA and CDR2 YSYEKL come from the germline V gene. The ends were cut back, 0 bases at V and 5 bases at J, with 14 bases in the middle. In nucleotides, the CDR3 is TGCGCCAGCAGCCAAGAAGGCCTAGAAGGTGACGAGCAGTACTTC. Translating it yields CASSQEGLEGDEQYF.

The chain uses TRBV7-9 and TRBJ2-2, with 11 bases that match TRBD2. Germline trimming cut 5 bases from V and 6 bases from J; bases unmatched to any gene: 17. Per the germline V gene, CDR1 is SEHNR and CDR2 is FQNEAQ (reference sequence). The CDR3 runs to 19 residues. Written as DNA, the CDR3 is TGTGCCAGCAGCCGAACTAGCGGGGGCTCAATTAGTCATCCCGGGGAGCTGTTTTTT. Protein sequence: CASSRTSGGSISHPGELFF.

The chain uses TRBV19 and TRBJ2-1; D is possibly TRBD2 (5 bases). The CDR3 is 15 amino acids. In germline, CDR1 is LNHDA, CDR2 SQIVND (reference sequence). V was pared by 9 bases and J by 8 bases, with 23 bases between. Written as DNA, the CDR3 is TGTGCCAGCTCACTCCCGGGGTCAGCCTGGGATGAGCAGTTCTTC. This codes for CASSLPGSAWDEQFF.

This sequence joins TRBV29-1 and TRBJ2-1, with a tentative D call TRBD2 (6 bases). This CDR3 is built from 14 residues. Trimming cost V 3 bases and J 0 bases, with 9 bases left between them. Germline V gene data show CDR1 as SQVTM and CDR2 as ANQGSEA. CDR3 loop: CSVEGTRSYNEQFF. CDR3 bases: TGCAGCGTTGAGGGGACTCGCTCCTACAATGAGCAGTTCTTC.

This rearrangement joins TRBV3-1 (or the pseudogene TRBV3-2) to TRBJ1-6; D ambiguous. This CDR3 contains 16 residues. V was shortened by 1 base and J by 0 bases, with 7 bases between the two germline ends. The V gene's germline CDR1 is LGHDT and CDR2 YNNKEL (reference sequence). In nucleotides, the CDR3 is TGTGCCAGCAGCCAAGCTCTTTTCTCCTATAATTCACCCCTCCACTTT. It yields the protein CASSQALFSYNSPLHF.

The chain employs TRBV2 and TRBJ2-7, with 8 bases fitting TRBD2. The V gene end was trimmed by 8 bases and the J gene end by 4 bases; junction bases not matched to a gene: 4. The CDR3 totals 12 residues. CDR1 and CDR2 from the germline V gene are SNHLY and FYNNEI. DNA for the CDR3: TGTGCCAGCGGAGCTAGCGGGTACGAGCAGTACTTC. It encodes CASGASGYEQYF. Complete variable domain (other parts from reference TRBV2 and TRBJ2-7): EPEVTQTPSHQVTQMGQEVILRCVPISNHLYFYWYRQILGQKVEFLVSFYNNEISEKSEIFDDQFSVERPDGSNFTLKIRSTKLEDSAMYFCASGASGYEQYFGPGTRLTVT.

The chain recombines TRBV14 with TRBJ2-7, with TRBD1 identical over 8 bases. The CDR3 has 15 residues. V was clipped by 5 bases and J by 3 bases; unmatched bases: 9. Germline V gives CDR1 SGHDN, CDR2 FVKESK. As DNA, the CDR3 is TGTGCCAGCAGCGAACGGAACAGGGGGGACTACGAGCAGTACTTC. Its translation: CASSERNRGDYEQYF.

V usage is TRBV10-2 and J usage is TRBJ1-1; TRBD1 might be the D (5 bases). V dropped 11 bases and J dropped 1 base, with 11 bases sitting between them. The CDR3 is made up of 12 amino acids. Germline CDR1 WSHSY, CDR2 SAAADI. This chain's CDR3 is CASQTANTEAFF. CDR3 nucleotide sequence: TGCGCCTCCCAGACAGCGAACACTGAAGCTTTCTTT.

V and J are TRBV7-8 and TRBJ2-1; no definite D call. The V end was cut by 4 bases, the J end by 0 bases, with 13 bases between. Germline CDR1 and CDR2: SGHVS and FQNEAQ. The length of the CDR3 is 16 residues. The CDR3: CASSSSVTSSYNEQFF. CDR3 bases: TGTGCCAGCAGCTCAAGCGTAACCAGCTCCTACAATGAGCAGTTCTTC.

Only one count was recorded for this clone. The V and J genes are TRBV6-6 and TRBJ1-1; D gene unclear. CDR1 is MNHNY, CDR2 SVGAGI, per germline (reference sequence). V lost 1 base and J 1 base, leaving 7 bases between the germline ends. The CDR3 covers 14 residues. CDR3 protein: CASSYLSGNTEAFF. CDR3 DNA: TGTGCCAGCAGTTACTTATCCGGGAACACTGAAGCTTTCTTT.

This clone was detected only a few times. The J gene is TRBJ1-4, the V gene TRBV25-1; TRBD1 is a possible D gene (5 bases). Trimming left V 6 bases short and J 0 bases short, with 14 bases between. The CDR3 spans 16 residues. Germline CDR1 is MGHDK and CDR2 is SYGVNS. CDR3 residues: CASSRPGLATNEKLFF. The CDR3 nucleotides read TGTGCCAGCAGCAGACCGGGACTCGCAACTAATGAAAAACTGTTTTTT.

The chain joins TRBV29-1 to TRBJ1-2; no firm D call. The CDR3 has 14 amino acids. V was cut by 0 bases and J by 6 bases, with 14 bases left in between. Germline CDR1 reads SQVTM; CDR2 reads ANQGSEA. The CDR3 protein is CSVEDTLGRDGYTF. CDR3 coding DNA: TGCAGCGTTGAAGATACCCTAGGGAGGGATGGCTACACCTTC.

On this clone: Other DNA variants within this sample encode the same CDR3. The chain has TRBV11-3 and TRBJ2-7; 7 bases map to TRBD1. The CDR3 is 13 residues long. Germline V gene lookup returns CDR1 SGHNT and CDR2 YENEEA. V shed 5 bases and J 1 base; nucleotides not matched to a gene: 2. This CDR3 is CASSPTGSYEQYF. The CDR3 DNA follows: TGTGCCAGCAGCCCGACAGGGTCCTACGAGCAGTACTTC.

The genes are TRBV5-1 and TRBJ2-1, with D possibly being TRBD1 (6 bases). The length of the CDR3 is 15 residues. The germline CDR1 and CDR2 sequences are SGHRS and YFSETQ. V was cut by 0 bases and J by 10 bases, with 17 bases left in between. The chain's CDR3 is CASSLDGTYHQEQFF. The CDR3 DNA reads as TGCGCCAGCAGCTTGGACGGGACATACCATCAGGAGCAGTTCTTC.

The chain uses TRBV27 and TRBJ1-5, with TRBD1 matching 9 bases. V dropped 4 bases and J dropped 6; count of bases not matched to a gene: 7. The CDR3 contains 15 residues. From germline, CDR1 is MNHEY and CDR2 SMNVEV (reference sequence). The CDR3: CASSWGQGGFQPQHF. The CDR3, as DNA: TGTGCCAGCAGTTGGGGACAGGGAGGATTTCAGCCCCAGCATTTT.

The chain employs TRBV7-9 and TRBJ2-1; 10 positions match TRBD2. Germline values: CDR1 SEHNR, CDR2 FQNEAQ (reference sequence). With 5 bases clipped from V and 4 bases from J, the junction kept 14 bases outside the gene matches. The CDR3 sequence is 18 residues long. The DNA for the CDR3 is TGTGCCAGCAGCCCTGCTAGCGGGGGAAGTAACTTTTACAATGAGCAGTTCTTC. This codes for CASSPASGGSNFYNEQFF.

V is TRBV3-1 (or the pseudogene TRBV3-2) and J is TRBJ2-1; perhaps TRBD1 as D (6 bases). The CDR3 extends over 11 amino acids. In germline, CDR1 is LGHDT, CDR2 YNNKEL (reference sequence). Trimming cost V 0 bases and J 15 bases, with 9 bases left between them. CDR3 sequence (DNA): TGTGCCAGCAGCCAAGAGATGGACAGGTTCTTC. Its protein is CASSQEMDRFF.